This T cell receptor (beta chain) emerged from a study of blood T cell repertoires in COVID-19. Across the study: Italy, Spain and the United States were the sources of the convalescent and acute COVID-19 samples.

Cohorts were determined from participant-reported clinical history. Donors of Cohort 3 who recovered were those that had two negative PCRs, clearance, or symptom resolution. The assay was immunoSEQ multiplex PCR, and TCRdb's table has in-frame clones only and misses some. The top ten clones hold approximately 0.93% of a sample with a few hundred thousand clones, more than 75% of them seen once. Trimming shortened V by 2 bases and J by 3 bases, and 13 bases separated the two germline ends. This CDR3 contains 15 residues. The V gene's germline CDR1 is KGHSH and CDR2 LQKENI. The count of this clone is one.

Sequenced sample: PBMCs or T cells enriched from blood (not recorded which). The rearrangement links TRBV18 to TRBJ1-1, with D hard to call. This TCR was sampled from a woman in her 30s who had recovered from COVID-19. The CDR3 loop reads CASSPSTGRYTEAFF. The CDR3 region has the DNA TGTGCCAGCTCACCAAGTACCGGGAGATACACTGAAGCTTTCTTT.